This section outlines one TCR beta chain sequence together with its context. Its cognate antigen is unknown. This sample was included in a study of regulatory T cells in long-lasting Graves disease. The time point here: newly diagnosed GD, antithyroid drugs for less than 3 months. There was RNA extracted from PBMCs, and the TCR library was made from it. Germline CDR1 PRHDT, CDR2 FYEKMQ (reference sequence). V gave up 0 bases and J gave up 0 bases, with 15 bases separating them. This CDR3 has 19 residues. Study-wide results and limits: No thyroid tissue was studied; the work used peripheral blood only.

Arm-PCR of CDR3 regions with iRepertoire HTBI primers generated TCR beta libraries. TCRdb independently ran MiXCR on the multiplex PCR reads; one entry per CDR3 protein. The repertoire holds roughly 430,000 distinct CDR3 sequences, roughly 15% seen once, with roughly 10% in the top ten. This sample was shared with a second study, whose subject was T cells in Graves' hyperthyroidism and ophthalmopathy. This second study says: Exclusion of patients followed from uncontrolled infection, other autoimmune disease, pregnancy or lactation.

This chain joins TRBV13 and TRBJ2-6; the D gene is possibly TRBD2 (5 bases). The sample here was peripheral blood mononuclear cells (PBMCs), taken at new diagnosis, from a patient treated with antithyroid drugs. The source is a woman between 25 and 40 years old with Graves disease. The CDR3 DNA reads as TGTGCCAGCAGCTTAGGCCTAAGCGGTCTCAGCTCTGGGGCCAACGTCCTGACTTTC. It specifies CASSLGLSGLSSGANVLTF. The whole variable domain, remainder taken from reference TRBV13 and TRBJ2-6, is AAGVIQSPRHLIKEKRETATLKCYPIPRHDTVYWYQQGPGQDPQFLISFYEKMQSDKGSIPDRFSAQQFSDYHSELNMSSLELGDSALYFCASSLGLSGLSSGANVLTFGAGSRLTVL.